This T cell receptor (beta chain) was documented in a study of beta chain features in type 1 diabetes. Every donor provided one heparinised blood draw, which averaged approximately 100 mL. Trimming stripped 1 base from V and 5 bases from J, with 13 bases between. Germline CDR1 reads SGDLS; CDR2 reads YYNGEE. This CDR3 comprises 15 residues. Concerning this clone: Its antigen is unidentified.

What was sequenced were expressed TCRB transcripts, since all of the isolated RNA had been reverse transcribed. The method was immunoSEQ multiplex PCR; TCRdb's version includes in-frame clones alone and lacks a portion of them. The data contain a few hundred thousand clones, around 10% of them singletons. Study results and limitations: A moderate, significant TCRB CDR3 shortening appeared in type 1 diabetes across four CD4+ subsets. The study found that naive, central memory and Treg TCRB repertoires appeared more similar in patients than in healthy donors.

The chain is built from TRBV9 and TRBJ2-1; D is possibly TRBD2 (6 bases). The sequenced sample consisted of central memory CD4+ T cells from blood. The receptor's source is a man aged 25-40 years with type 1 diabetes. The CDR3 DNA follows: TGTGCCAGCAGCGTACTTGGCGGGGTGAACAATGAGCAGTTCTTC. Translating gives CASSVLGGVNNEQFF.